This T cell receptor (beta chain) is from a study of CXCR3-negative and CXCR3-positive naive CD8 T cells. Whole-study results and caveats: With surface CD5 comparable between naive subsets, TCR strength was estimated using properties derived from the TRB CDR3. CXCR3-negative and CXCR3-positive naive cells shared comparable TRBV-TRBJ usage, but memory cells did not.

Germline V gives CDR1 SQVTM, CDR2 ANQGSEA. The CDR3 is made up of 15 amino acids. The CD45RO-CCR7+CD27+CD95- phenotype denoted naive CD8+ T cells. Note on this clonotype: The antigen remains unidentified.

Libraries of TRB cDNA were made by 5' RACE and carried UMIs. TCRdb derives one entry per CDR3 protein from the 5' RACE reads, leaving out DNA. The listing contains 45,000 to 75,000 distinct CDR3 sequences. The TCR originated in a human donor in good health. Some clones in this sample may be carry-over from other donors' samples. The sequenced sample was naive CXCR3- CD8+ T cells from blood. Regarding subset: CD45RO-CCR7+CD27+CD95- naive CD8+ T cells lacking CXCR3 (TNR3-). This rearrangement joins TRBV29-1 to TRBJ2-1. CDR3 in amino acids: CSVESIGRNYNEQFF.